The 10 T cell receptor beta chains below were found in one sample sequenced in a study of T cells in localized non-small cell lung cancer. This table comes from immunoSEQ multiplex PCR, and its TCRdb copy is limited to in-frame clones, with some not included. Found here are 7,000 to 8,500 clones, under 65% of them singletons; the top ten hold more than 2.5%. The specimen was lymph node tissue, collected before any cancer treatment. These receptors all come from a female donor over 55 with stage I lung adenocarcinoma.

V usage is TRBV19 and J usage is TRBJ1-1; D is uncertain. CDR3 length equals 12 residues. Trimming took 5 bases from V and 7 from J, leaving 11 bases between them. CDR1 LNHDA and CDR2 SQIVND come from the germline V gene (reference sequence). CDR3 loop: CASSYKEGEAFF. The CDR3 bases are TGTGCCAGTAGTTATAAGGAAGGTGAAGCTTTCTTT.

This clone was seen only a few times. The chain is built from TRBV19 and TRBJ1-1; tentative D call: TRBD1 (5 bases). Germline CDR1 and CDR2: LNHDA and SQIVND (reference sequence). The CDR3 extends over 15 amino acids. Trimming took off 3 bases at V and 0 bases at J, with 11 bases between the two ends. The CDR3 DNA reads TGTGCCAGTAGTATGAGGAAGGGGATGAACACTGAAGCTTTCTTT. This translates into CASSMRKGMNTEAFF.

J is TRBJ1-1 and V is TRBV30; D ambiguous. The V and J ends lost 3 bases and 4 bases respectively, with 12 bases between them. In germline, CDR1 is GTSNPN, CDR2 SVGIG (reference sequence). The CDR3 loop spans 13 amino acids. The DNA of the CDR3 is TGTGCCTGGAGAGTGTTAGGGAGCACTGAAGCTTTCTTT. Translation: CAWRVLGSTEAFF. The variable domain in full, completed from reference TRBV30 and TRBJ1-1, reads SQTIHQWPATLVQPVGSPLSLECTVEGTSNPNLYWYRQAAGRGLQLLFYSVGIGQISSEVPQNLSASRPQDRQFILSSKKLLLSDSGFYLCAWRVLGSTEAFFGQGTRLTVV.

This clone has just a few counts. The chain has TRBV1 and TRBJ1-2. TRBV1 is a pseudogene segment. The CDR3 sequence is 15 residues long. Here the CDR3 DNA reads TGCGCCAGCAGCCAAGACGACCGGGGGACCCTTGGCTACACCTTC. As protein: CASSQDDRGTLGYTF.

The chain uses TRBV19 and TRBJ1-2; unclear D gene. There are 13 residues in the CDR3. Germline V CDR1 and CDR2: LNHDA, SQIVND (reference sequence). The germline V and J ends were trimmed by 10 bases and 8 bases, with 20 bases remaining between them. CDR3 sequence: CATKAQGPGGYTF. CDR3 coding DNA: TGTGCCACCAAAGCACAAGGCCCGGGAGGCTACACCTTC.

The CDR3 is CAVRDRGETANYGYTF. The DNA for the CDR3 is TGTGCTGTCCGGGACAGGGGAGAAACTGCTAACTATGGCTACACCTTC. The rearrangement joins TRBV28 to TRBJ1-2; TRBD1 matches 10 bases. The CDR3 runs 16 residues. Germline lookup yields CDR1 MDHEN and CDR2 SYDVKM.

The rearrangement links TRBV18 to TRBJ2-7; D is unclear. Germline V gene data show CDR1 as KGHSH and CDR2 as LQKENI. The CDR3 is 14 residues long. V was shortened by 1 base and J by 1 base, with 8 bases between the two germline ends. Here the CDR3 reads CASSPQPNSYEQYF. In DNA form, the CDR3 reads TGTGCCAGCTCACCACAACCAAATTCCTACGAGCAGTACTTC.

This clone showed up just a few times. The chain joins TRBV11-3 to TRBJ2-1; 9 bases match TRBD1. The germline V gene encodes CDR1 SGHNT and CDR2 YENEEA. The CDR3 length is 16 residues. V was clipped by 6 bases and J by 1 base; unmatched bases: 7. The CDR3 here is CASRGSGTGSYNEQFF. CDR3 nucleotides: TGTGCCAGCAGGGGGTCCGGGACAGGGTCCTACAATGAGCAGTTCTTC.

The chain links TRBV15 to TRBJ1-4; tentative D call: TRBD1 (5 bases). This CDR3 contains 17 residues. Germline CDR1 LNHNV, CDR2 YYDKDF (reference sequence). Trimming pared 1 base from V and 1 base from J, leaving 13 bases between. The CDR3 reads CATSRGDSSRTNEKLFF. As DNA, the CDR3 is TGTGCCACCAGCAGAGGCGACAGTTCGAGAACTAATGAAAAACTGTTTTTT. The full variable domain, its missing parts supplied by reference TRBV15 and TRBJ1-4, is DAMVIQNPRYQVTQFGKPVTLSCSQTLNHNVMYWYQQKSSQAPKLLFHYYDKDFNNEADTPDNFQSRRPNTSFCFLDIRSPGLGDTAMYLCATSRGDSSRTNEKLFFGSGTQLSVL.

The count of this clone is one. DNA of the CDR3: TGTGCCACCAGGCAACAGGGTGGGTACACTGAAGCTTTCTTT. It translates to CATRQQGGYTEAFF. The chain combines TRBV15 with TRBJ1-1, with a tentative D call TRBD1 (6 bases). This CDR3 is 14 amino acids long. V dropped 6 bases and J dropped 3 bases, with 14 bases sitting between them. Germline V gene lookup returns CDR1 LNHNV and CDR2 YYDKDF (reference sequence). The full variable domain, its missing parts supplied by reference TRBV15 and TRBJ1-1, is DAMVIQNPRYQVTQFGKPVTLSCSQTLNHNVMYWYQQKSSQAPKLLFHYYDKDFNNEADTPDNFQSRRPNTSFCFLDIRSPGLGDTAMYLCATRQQGGYTEAFFGQGTRLTVV.